This T cell receptor beta chain was captured by sequencing in a study of identical twins. Study-level findings and limits: For out-of-frame alpha sequences shared by twins, low generation probability was in excess. Excess twin sharing in beta out-of-frame sequences was weaker.

MiXCR, run by TCRdb on the 5' RACE reads, gives a single entry per CDR3 protein. The data hold 240,000 or so distinct CDR3 sequences, with under 12% observed a single time. This clonotype was seen many times. The antigen remains undetermined. CDR3 size: 14 residues. Trimming took 0 bases from V and 11 from J, leaving 15 bases between them. Germline V lookup: CDR1 KGHSH, CDR2 LQKENI. The clonotype originates from a man in his forties or fifties in good health. The chain links TRBV18 to TRBJ2-3; TRBD2 might be the D (5 bases). Sequences were obtained from memory T cells sorted from blood. CDR3 nucleotide sequence: TGTGCCAGCTCACCACCTGCGCGTAGCGAAAAGCAGTATTTT. Translated, it gives CASSPPARSEKQYF. Looking up the rest from reference TRBV18 and TRBJ2-3 gives the full variable domain: NAGVMQNPRHLVRRRGQEARLRCSPMKGHSHVYWYRQLPEEGLKFMVYLQKENIIDESGMPKERFSAEFPKEGPSILRIQQVVRGDSAAYFCASSPPARSEKQYFGPGTRLTVL.